This T cell receptor beta chain was observed in a study of T-cell reconstitution after alpha-beta-depleted transplantation in children. As for this clonotype: A much larger clone differs from this one at a single base, so this may be a read error.

TCRbeta library preparation incorporated unique molecular identifiers. In TCRdb, the PCR reads were re-called with MiXCR into one record per CDR3 protein. In the table there are approximately 640,000 distinct CDR3 sequences, around 17% of which are singletons. This receptor was taken from a human donor who donated a stem cell graft to a child with acute myeloid leukemia. The sequenced sample was PBMCs from the stem cell graft donor, obtained from the stem cell graft.

The CDR3 DNA is TGTGCCAGCAGCTCGACGTCAACTGAAGCTTTCTTT. This sequence encodes CASSSTSTEAFF. This chain connects TRBV5-5 to TRBJ1-1; D is uncertain. CDR3 length: 12 amino acids. Germline V gives CDR1 SGHKS, CDR2 YYEKEE (reference sequence). Trimming removed 3 bases at V and 5 bases at J, with 8 bases between. Combining the CDR3 with reference TRBV5-5 and TRBJ1-1 gives the whole variable domain DAGVTQSPTHLIKTRGQQVTLRCSPISGHKSVSWYQQVLGQGPQFIFQYYEKEERGRGNFPDRFSARQFPNYSSELNVNALLLGDSALYLCASSSTSTEAFFGQGTRLTVV.